This TCR beta chain was observed in a study of CD8 T cells in ankylosing spondylitis. This clonotype was seen at least ten times. Its antigen remains unknown. TCRdb reprocessed the 5' RACE reads via MiXCR and lists one record per CDR3 protein. Of 40,000 or so distinct CDR3 sequences listed, around 2.9% were seen once; the top ten hold under 6%. Findings and caveats of the study: Disease-linked clones bore a CD8+ phenotype, appearing relatively rarely in peripheral blood. Earlier work had already found some motif variants in reactive arthritis synovial fluid and blood. What appeared characteristic of ankylosing spondylitis blood was a TCR beta motif of eight or nine highly homologous variants.

Sample: blood, either unsorted or a sorted T cell fraction (not recorded which). The receptor's source is a male donor with ankylosing spondylitis or in good health (not recorded which).

In DNA, the CDR3 is TGTGCCAGCATGTCAGGTCCTTACACCGGGGAGCTGTTTTTT. Protein: CASMSGPYTGELFF. The rearrangement links TRBV9 to TRBJ2-2; no definite D call. The CDR3 runs to 14 residues. CDR1 SGDLS and CDR2 YYNGEE come from the germline V gene. Between the trimmed V and J ends, which lost 6 bases and 3 bases, there was a span of 12 bases.